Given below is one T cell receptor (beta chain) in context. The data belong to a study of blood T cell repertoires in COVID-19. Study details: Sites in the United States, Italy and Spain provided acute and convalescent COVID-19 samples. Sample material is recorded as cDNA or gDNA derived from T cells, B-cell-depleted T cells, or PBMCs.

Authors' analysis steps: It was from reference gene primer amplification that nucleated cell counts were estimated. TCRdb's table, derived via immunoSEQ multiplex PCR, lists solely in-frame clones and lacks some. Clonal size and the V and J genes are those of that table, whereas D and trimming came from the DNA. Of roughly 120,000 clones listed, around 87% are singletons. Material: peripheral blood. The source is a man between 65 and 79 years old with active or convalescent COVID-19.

The CDR3 DNA is TGTGCCAGCAGAGGGACAGGGACCACAGATACGCAGTATTTT. Translating gives CASRGTGTTDTQYF. The chain employs TRBV5-6 and TRBJ2-3; 9 nucleotides align to TRBD1. J gave up 2 bases and V 5 bases, and 3 bases lay outside the gene matches. The CDR3 length is 14 residues. Germline lookup yields CDR1 SGHDT and CDR2 YYEEEE.